This T cell receptor (beta chain) was recorded in a study of OX40 agonist ivuxolimab in advanced cancers. Study as a whole: The treatment was a fully human IgG2 OX40 agonist, ivuxolimab. Three partial responders included one hepatocellular carcinoma patient and two cutaneous melanoma patients. Study-wide results and caveats: The CD4+ and CD8+ T cells in the blood had expanded clonally by week 6 at 0.1 to 3.0 mg/kg.

Worth noting for this clone: The target antigen is unknown.

Sequencing used immunoSEQ multiplex PCR; TCRdb keeps in-frame clones, though not all of them. Of about 140,000 clones detected, roughly nine tenths appear once; the ten largest clones hold around 0.99%. Systemic immunosuppression or a history of autoimmune disease excluded patients. The CDR3 is 13 amino acids. Germline V CDR1 and CDR2: SGHDN, FVKESK. With 6 bases removed from V and 1 base from J, the gap between germline ends came to 9 bases. The origin of this receptor is an adult with an advanced solid tumor such as melanoma, head and neck, liver or kidney cancer. The sequences come from CD4+ or CD8+ T cells sorted from blood, collected in a trial of the OX40 agonist ivuxolimab. The rearrangement links TRBV14 to TRBJ1-1; perhaps TRBD1 as D (6 bases). CDR3 loop: CASRGQPNTEAFF. The CDR3 DNA reads as TGTGCCAGCAGAGGACAGCCGAACACTGAAGCTTTCTTT.